What follows are 20 T cell receptor beta chains derived from one specimen sequenced in a study of shared clonotypes between healthy human individuals. Sequencing was performed with immunoSEQ multiplex PCR; in TCRdb, only in-frame clones are kept and a portion is missing. Among approximately 1.5 million clones listed, roughly 98.5% were seen once. Sequencing was carried out using naive CD4+ T cells sorted from blood. As for subset: CD45RA+ positively selected. The source is a young man in good health.

The rearrangement links TRBV11-3 to TRBJ2-7; the D gene is possibly TRBD2 (5 bases). The V end lost 4 bases, the J end lost 2 bases, and 9 bases lay between the germline ends. This CDR3 comprises 13 residues. Germline assignment: CDR1 SGHNT and CDR2 YENEEA. The DNA for the CDR3 is TGTGCCAGCAGCTCCAGCGGAACCTACGAGCAGTACTTC. Its translation is CASSSSGTYEQYF. The variable domain in full, completed from reference TRBV11-3 and TRBJ2-7, reads EAGVVQSPRYKIIEKKQPVAFWCNPISGHNTLYWYLQNLGQGPELLIRYENEEAVDDSQLPKDRFSAERLKGVDSTLKIQPAELGDSAVYLCASSSSGTYEQYFGPGTRLTVT.

The gene calls are TRBV9 and TRBJ2-1, with D possibly matching TRBD1 (6 bases). V was cut by 3 bases and J by 6 bases, with 10 bases left in between. The CDR3 is 13 residues long. Germline V CDR1 and CDR2: SGDLS, YYNGEE. The DNA for the CDR3 is TGTGCCAGCAGCGGCCCACAGGGCAATGAGCAGTTCTTC. This encodes CASSGPQGNEQFF.

J is TRBJ2-1 and V is TRBV7-6; 8 bases line up with TRBD2. Losses at the gene ends were 5 bases for V and 9 bases for J; bases not matched to a gene: 9. Germline V gene sequence: CDR1 SGHVS, CDR2 FNYEAQ. The length of the CDR3 is 14 residues. This CDR3 is CASSPAFRGGEQFF. CDR3 nucleotide sequence: TGTGCCAGCAGCCCTGCGTTTCGGGGGGGTGAGCAGTTCTTC.

This clone was seen a few times. The genes are TRBV19 and TRBJ1-1, with a weak D call TRBD1 (6 bases). This CDR3 region has 13 residues. Trimming cost V 3 bases and J 4 bases, with 9 bases left between them. Germline V gene data show CDR1 as LNHDA and CDR2 as SQIVND (reference sequence). This chain's CDR3 is CASSIGGSTEAFF. In DNA form, the CDR3 reads TGTGCCAGTAGTATTGGGGGCAGCACTGAAGCTTTCTTT.

The chain joins TRBV5-1 to TRBJ2-3; 11 nucleotides line up with TRBD2. Germline CDR1 is SGHRS and CDR2 is YFSETQ. The trim removed 9 bases at V and 7 bases at J, leaving 10 bases unmatched. This CDR3 comprises 14 residues. The CDR3 loop reads CATNPGTSGNTQYF. In DNA form, the CDR3 reads TGCGCCACCAACCCCGGGACTAGCGGAAATACGCAGTATTTT.

V and J are TRBV11-2 and TRBJ2-5; D call uncertain. Germline CDR1 SGHAT, CDR2 FQNNGV. CDR3 size: 13 residues. The germline V and J ends were trimmed by 5 bases and 5 bases, with 12 bases remaining between them. The CDR3 here is CASSPRASETQYF. DNA of the CDR3: TGTGCCAGCAGCCCCCGCGCTTCGGAGACCCAGTACTTC.

This sequence joins TRBV2 and TRBJ1-5; D may be TRBD1 (5 bases). The germline gives CDR1 SNHLY, CDR2 FYNNEI. The length of the CDR3 is 16 residues. V lost 3 bases and J lost 5, with 17 bases in between. CDR3 in DNA: TGTGCCAGCAGTGATGGGACCTTAGCGGCTCATCAGCCCCAGCATTTT. Translation: CASSDGTLAAHQPQHF.

The CDR3 DNA reads TGTGCCAGCAGCTTAAATAACAGGGGACGTTTGTTGACCGGGGAGCTGTTTTTT. Amino acids: CASSLNNRGRLLTGELFF. The V and J genes are TRBV9 and TRBJ2-2, with 7 bases fitting TRBD1. Germline V gene lookup returns CDR1 SGDLS and CDR2 YYNGEE. The CDR3 covers 18 residues. V dropped 4 bases and J dropped 5; count of bases not matched to a gene: 17.

This clone was picked up one time. The chain employs TRBV7-9 and TRBJ2-1; D tentatively fits TRBD1 or TRBD2 (5 bases each). This CDR3 spans 17 amino acids. Trimming removed 4 bases from V and 5 bases from J, with 21 bases in between. Germline values: CDR1 SEHNR, CDR2 FQNEAQ (reference sequence). CDR3 region: CASSSMLMVGTHNEQFF. The CDR3 DNA reads as TGTGCCAGCAGCTCGATGCTTATGGTAGGGACCCACAATGAGCAGTTCTTC. The full variable domain, rest sourced from reference TRBV7-9 and TRBJ2-1, is DTGVSQNPRHKITKRGQNVTFRCDPISEHNRLYWYRQTLGQGPEFLTYFQNEAQLEKSRLLSDRFSAERPKGSFSTLEIQRTEQGDSAMYLCASSSMLMVGTHNEQFFGPGTRLTVL.

The chain links TRBV30 to TRBJ2-5; 7 bases match TRBD1. With V trimmed by 2 bases and J by 9 bases, 9 bases remained unmatched. Germline V lookup: CDR1 GTSNPN, CDR2 SVGIG (reference sequence). This CDR3 has 13 amino acids. The CDR3 DNA reads TGTGCCTGGAGTTTGGGGACAGAAAGGGCCCAGTACTTC. Residues: CAWSLGTERAQYF.

CDR3 DNA sequence: TGTGCCACCTGTCAAGGTCTCGGGGCCCAAGAGACCCAGTACTTC. Amino acids: CATCQGLGAQETQYF. This sequence joins TRBV18 and TRBJ2-5, with D possibly being TRBD1 or TRBD2 (5 bases each). V was clipped by 10 bases and J by 1 base, with 19 bases between them. This CDR3 comprises 15 residues. Germline V gives CDR1 KGHSH, CDR2 LQKENI.

Note on this clone: The same CDR3 can be traced to other DNA sequences in this sample. The chain's CDR3 is CASSSTGQETQYF. CDR3 coding DNA: TGCGCCAGCAGCTCGACAGGCCAAGAGACCCAGTACTTC. The rearrangement uses TRBV5-1 and TRBJ2-5; TRBD1 is a possible D gene (6 bases). The CDR3 covers 13 residues. Germline V gene sequence: CDR1 SGHRS, CDR2 YFSETQ. V was pared by 3 bases and J by 1 base, with 7 bases between.

The rearrangement uses TRBV7-9 and TRBJ2-7, with no clear D. This CDR3 contains 11 residues. Germline CDR1 reads SEHNR; CDR2 reads FQNEAQ (reference sequence). Deletions cut 8 bases from V and 0 bases from J, with 5 bases between. The CDR3 loop reads CASPPSYEQYF. The CDR3, as DNA: TGTGCCAGCCCTCCCTCCTACGAGCAGTACTTC.

A single count supports this clone. The chain is built from TRBV29-1 and TRBJ2-6; no firm D call. V shed 5 bases and J shed 3 bases, with 2 bases lying between them. The CDR3 covers 11 residues. Germline V gives CDR1 SQVTM, CDR2 ANQGSEA. For the CDR3, the DNA is TGCAGCGTTTTTGGGGCCAACGTCCTGACTTTC. Protein: CSVFGANVLTF.

The V gene is TRBV15, the J gene TRBJ2-1; 8 bases agree with TRBD2. The CDR3 loop spans 15 amino acids. CDR1 and CDR2 (germline): LNHNV, YYDKDF (reference sequence). The V segment lost 5 bases and the J segment 12 bases; nucleotides outside the gene matches: 15. DNA for the CDR3: TGTGCCACCAGCGCCAGCGGGAGTTTCCCCTCCCGGCAGTTCTTC. Its translation: CATSASGSFPSRQFF.

This clone was counted a few times. The chain links TRBV18 to TRBJ2-3, with TRBD1 as a possible D gene (6 bases). Germline values: CDR1 KGHSH, CDR2 LQKENI. V shed 2 bases and J shed 0 bases, with 9 bases lying between them. The CDR3 consists of 15 residues. CDR3 coding DNA: TGTGCCAGCTCACCAACAGGGATTAGCACAGATACGCAGTATTTT. Encoded protein: CASSPTGISTDTQYF.

The chain combines TRBV29-1 with TRBJ2-5; no reliable D call. The V gene's germline CDR1 is SQVTM and CDR2 ANQGSEA. The CDR3 is 16 amino acids. V lost 6 bases and J lost 0, with 20 bases in between. In nucleotides, the CDR3 is TGCAGCGTGAGATTCCCCCGGGTCTTATACCAAGAGACCCAGTACTTC. Its translation is CSVRFPRVLYQETQYF.

The chain employs TRBV2 and TRBJ2-3; 9 bases match TRBD2. CDR1 is SNHLY, CDR2 FYNNEI, per germline. V shed 3 bases, J shed 2 bases, and the junction held 12 bases outside the gene matches. The CDR3 has 18 amino acids. CDR3 protein: CASSEGPFSGSSTDTQYF. The CDR3 nucleotides read TGTGCCAGCAGTGAGGGCCCTTTTAGCGGGAGTTCCACAGATACGCAGTATTTT.

The V and J genes are TRBV7-9 and TRBJ2-3; TRBD2 might be the D (6 bases). V was clipped by 5 bases and J by 4 bases, with 13 bases between them. The CDR3 runs 14 residues. Germline CDR1 and CDR2: SEHNR and FQNEAQ (reference sequence). DNA of the CDR3: TGTGCCAGCAGCACCCGGGGGAGCGCAGATACGCAGTATTTT. It encodes CASSTRGSADTQYF.

The chain uses TRBV19 and TRBJ1-5; D is ambiguous. Trimming took 3 bases from V and 0 from J, leaving 6 bases between them. The CDR3 sequence is 14 residues long. Germline CDR1 reads LNHDA; CDR2 reads SQIVND (reference sequence). This CDR3 reads CASSIGHSNQPQHF. The CDR3 DNA sequence: TGTGCCAGTAGTATTGGCCATAGCAATCAGCCCCAGCATTTT.